What follows describes a single TCR beta chain. Its antigen remains unidentified. This entry is derived from a study of T cells in Graves' hyperthyroidism and ophthalmopathy. Regarding the study as a whole: Through a model of 13 V-J features, ophthalmopathy was separated from stable hyperthyroidism.

Per germline, CDR1 MNHEY and CDR2 SMNVEV (reference sequence). CDR3 length: 13 amino acids. V was clipped by 5 bases and J by 8 bases, with 12 bases between them. TCR beta CDR3 sequences were amplified from RNA transcripts. First-round RT-PCR with HTBI primers amplified the TCR CDR3 region. TCRdb reprocessed the multiplex PCR reads with MiXCR, giving one entry per CDR3 protein. The repertoire holds a few hundred thousand distinct CDR3 sequences, with about 15% as singletons. The TCR sequence derives from a woman in her thirties with Graves' ophthalmopathy. Sequencing was performed on blood. This chain joins TRBV27 and TRBJ2-2, with D maybe TRBD2 (5 bases). The CDR3 DNA is TGTGCCAGCAGTCACCGCAGAGGGGGGGAGCTGTTTTTT. Translating it yields CASSHRRGGELFF.